This T cell receptor beta chain was identified in a study of blood T cell repertoires in COVID-19. The V end was cut by 4 bases, the J end by 4 bases, with 10 bases between. This CDR3 has 13 amino acids. Germline CDR1 SGHTA, CDR2 FQGTGA. The table came from immunoSEQ multiplex PCR; TCRdb's copy has only in-frame clones and leaves some out. The sample records about 160,000 clones, 60% to 85% being singletons. The chain uses TRBV7-3 and TRBJ2-5, with D perhaps matching TRBD1 (5 bases). This sequence was found in a woman aged 60-75 years with COVID-19, enrolled during active disease. The material sequenced was peripheral blood. CDR3 loop: CASSSGWRETQYF. The CDR3 DNA is TGTGCCAGCAGCTCAGGGTGGAGAGAGACCCAGTACTTC.